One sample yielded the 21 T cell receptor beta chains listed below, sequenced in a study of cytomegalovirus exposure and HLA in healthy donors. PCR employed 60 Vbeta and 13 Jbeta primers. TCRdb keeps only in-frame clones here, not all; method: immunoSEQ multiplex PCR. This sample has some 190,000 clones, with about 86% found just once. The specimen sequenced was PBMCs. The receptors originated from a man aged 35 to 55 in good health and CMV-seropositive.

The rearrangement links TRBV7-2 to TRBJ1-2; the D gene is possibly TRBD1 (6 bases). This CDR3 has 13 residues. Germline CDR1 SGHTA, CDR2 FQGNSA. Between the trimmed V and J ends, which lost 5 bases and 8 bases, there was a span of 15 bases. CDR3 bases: TGTGCCAGCAGCAGTGACAGGTCTATGGGCTACACCTTC. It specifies CASSSDRSMGYTF.

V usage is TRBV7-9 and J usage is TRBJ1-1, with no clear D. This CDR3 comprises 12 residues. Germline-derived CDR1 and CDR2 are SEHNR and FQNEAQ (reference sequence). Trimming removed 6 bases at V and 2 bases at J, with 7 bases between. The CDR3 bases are TGTGCCAGCAGACTGCTAAACACTGAAGCTTTCTTT. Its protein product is CASRLLNTEAFF.

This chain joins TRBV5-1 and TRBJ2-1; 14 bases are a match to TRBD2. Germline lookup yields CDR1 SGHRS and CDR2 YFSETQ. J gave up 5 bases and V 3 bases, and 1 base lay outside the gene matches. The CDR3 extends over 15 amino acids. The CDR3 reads CASSSGLAGDNEQFF. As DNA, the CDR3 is TGCGCCAGCAGCTCGGGACTAGCGGGAGACAATGAGCAGTTCTTC.

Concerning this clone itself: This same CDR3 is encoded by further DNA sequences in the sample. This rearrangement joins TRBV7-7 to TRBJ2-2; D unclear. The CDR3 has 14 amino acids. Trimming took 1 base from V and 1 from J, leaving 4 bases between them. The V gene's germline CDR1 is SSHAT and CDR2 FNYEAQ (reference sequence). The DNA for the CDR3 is TGTGCCAGCAGCTTAGGGCAGAACACCGGGGAGCTGTTTTTT. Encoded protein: CASSLGQNTGELFF.

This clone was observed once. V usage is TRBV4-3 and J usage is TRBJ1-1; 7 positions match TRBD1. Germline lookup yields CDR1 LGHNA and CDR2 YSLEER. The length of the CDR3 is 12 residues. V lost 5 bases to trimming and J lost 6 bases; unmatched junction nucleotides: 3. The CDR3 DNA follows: TGCGCCAGCAGCGGGGGACAGCCTGAAGCTTTCTTT. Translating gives CASSGGQPEAFF.

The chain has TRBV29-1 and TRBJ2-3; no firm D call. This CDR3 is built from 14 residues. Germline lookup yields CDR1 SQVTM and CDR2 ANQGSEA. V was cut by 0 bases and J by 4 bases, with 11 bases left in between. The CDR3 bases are TGCAGCGTTGAAGATCCCGGGTCGGCAGATACGCAGTATTTT. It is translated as CSVEDPGSADTQYF.

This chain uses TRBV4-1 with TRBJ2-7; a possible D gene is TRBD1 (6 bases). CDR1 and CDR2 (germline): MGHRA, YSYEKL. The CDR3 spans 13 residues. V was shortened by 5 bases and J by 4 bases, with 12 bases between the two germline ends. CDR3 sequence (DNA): TGCGCCAGCAGCTACAGGGTTAGATACGAGCAGTACTTC. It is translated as CASSYRVRYEQYF.

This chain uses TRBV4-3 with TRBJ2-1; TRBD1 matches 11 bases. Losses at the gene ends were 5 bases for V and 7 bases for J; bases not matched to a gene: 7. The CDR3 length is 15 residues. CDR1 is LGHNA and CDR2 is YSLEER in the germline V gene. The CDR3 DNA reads TGCGCCAGCAGCGTGGACAGGGGGCTATGGAATGAGCAGTTCTTC. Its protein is CASSVDRGLWNEQFF.

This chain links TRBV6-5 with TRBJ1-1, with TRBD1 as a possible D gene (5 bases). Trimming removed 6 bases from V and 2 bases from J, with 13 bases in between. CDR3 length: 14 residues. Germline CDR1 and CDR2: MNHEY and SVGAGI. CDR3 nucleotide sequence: TGTGCCAGCAGAGACCCCGGGGGAAACACTGAAGCTTTCTTT. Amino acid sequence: CASRDPGGNTEAFF.

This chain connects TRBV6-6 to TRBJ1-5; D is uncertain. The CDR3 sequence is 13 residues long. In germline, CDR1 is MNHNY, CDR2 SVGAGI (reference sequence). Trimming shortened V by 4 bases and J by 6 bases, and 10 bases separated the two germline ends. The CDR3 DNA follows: TGTGCCAGCAGTTTCGCGGGAGGTCAGCCCCAGCATTTT. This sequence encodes CASSFAGGQPQHF.

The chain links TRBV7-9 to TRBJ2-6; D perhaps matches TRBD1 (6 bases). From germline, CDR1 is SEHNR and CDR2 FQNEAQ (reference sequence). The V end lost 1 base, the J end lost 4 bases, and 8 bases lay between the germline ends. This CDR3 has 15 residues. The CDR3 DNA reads TGTGCCAGCAGCTTAGATGGACAGGGGGCCAACGTCCTGACTTTC. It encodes CASSLDGQGANVLTF.

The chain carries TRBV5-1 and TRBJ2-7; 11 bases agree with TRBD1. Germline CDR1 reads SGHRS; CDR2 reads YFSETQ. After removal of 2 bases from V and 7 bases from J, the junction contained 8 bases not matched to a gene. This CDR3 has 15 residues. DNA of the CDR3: TGCGCCAGCAGCTTTAGTCAGGACAGGGGGCAAGAGCAGTACTTC. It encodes CASSFSQDRGQEQYF.

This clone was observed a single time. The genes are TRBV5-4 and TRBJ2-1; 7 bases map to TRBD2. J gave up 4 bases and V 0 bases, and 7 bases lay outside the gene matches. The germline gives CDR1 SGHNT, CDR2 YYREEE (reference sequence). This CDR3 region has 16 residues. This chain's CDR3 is CASSLEASGAYNEQFF. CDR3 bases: TGTGCCAGCAGCTTGGAGGCTAGCGGAGCTTACAATGAGCAGTTCTTC.

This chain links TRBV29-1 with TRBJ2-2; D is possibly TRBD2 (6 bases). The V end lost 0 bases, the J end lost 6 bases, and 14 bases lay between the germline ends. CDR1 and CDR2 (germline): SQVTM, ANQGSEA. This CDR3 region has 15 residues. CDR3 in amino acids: CSVEDGGFNSGELFF. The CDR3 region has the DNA TGCAGCGTTGAAGATGGAGGGTTTAACTCCGGGGAGCTGTTTTTT.

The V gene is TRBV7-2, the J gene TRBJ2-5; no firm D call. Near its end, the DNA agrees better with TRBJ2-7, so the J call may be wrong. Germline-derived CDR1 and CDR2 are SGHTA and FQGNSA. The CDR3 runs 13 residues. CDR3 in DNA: TGTGCCAGCAGCTTAGCATCCTCCTACGAGCAGTACTTC. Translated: CASSLASSYEQYF.

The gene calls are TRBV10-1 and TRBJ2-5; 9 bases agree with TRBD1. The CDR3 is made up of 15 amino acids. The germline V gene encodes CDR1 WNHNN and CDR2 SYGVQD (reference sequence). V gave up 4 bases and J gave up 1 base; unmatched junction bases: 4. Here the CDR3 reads CASSGTGATQETQYF. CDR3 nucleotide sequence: TGCGCCAGCAGTGGGACAGGGGCTACCCAAGAGACCCAGTACTTC.

DNA for the CDR3: TGTGCCAGCAGCCAAGACCCATCAAGCCTAGCTGGAAACGAGCAGTACTTC. This gives the protein CASSQDPSSLAGNEQYF. The chain recombines TRBV4-2 with TRBJ2-7; possibly TRBD2 for D (5 bases). V dropped 0 bases and J dropped 5 bases, with 20 bases sitting between them. Per the germline V gene, CDR1 is LGHNA and CDR2 is YNFKEQ. This CDR3 has 17 amino acids.

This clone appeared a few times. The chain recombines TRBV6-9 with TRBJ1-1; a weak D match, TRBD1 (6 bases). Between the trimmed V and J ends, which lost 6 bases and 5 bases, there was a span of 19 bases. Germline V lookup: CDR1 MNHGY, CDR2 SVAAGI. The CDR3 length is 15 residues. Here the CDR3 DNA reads TGTGCCAGCAGACTAGAGGGGGTCGGAGTGACTGAAGCTTTCTTT. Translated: CASRLEGVGVTEAFF.

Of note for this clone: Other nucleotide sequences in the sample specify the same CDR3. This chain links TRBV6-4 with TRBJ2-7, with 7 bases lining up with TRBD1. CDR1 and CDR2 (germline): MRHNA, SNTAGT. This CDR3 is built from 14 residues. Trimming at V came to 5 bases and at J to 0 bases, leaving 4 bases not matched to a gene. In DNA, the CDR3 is TGTGCCAGCAGTCCGGACAGGAGCTCCTACGAGCAGTACTTC. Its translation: CASSPDRSSYEQYF.

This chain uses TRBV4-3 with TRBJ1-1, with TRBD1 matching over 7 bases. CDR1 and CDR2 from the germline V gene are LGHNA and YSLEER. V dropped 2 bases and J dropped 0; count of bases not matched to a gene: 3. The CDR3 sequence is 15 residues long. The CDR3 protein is CASSQPGQMNTEAFF. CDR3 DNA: TGCGCCAGCAGCCAACCGGGACAGATGAACACTGAAGCTTTCTTT.

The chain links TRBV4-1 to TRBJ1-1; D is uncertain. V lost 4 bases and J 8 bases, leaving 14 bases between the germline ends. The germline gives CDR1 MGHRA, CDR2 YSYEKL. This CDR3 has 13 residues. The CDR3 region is CASSRDNDQEAFF. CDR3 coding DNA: TGCGCCAGCAGCCGCGACAACGACCAAGAAGCTTTCTTT.